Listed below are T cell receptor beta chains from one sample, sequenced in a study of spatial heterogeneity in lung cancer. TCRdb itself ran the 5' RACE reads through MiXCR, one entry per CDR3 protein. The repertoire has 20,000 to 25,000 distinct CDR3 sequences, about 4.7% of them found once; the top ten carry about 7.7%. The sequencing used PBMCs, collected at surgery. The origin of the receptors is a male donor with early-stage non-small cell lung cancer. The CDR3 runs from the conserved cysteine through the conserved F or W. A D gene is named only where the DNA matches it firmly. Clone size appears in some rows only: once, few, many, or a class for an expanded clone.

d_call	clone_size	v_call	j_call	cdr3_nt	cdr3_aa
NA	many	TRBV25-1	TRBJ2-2	TGTGCCAGCAATTCAGGGACGAACACCGGGGAGCTGTTTTTT	CASNSGTNTGELFF
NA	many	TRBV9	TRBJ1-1	TGTGCCAGCAGCCCCGGGACTCTCCGCCAAGCTTTCTTT	CASSPGTLRQAFF
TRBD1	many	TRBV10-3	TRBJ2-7	TGTGCCACCGCGACAGGGGGAAGCTCCTACGAGCAGTACTTC	CATATGGSSYEQYF
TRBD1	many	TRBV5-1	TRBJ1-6	TGCGCCAGCAGCTTGCGGACAGGACAAAATTCACCCCTCCACTTT	CASSLRTGQNSPLHF
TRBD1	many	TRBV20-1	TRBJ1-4	TGCAGTGCCCCACGCAGGGGGCGATGGGAAAAACTGTTTTTT	CSAPRRGRWEKLFF
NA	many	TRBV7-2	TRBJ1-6	TGTGCCAGCAGCTTCAGACCGATGGACAGTTCACCCCTCCACTTT	CASSFRPMDSSPLHF
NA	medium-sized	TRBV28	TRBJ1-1	TGTGCCAGCAGTTTACTCGATGAAGCTTTCTTT	CASSLLDEAFF
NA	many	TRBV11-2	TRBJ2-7	TGTGCCAGCAGCCAGGGACCGCTATCCTACGAGCAGTACTTC	CASSQGPLSYEQYF
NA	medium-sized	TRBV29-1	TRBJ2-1	TGCAGCGTTGAGGGGGGACAGATCAATGAGCAGTTCTTC	CSVEGGQINEQFF
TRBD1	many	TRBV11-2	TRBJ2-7	TGTGCCAGCAGCTTCAGGACAGGGGAGGCGATCGACGAGCAGTACTTC	CASSFRTGEAIDEQYF
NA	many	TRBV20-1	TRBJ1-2	TGCAGTGCTAGAGGAGCTGCCGGGGGCAGTGGCTATGGCTACACCTTC	CSARGAAGGSGYGYTF
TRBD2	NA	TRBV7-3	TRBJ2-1	TGTGCCAGCAGCTTAACGCCTAGCGGAACCTTCAATGAGCAGTTCTTC	CASSLTPSGTFNEQFF
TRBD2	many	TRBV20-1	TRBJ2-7	TGCAGTGCTAGAGATTTAGCGGGAGCGTCCTACAACGAGCAGTACTTC	CSARDLAGASYNEQYF
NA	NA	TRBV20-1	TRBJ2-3	TGCAGTGTAGAGGAGGAAAGCACAGATACGCAGTATTTT	CSVEEESTDTQYF
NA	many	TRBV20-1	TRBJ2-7	TGCAGTGCTAGCCCACGAAACAGATACGAGCAGTACTTC	CSASPRNRYEQYF
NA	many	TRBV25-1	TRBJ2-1	TGTGCCAGCAGTGAATATGAGCAGTTCTTC	CASSEYEQFF
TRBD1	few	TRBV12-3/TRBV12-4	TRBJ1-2	TGTGCCAGCAGATCACCGGGACAGGGGATCTATGGCTACACCTTC	CASRSPGQGIYGYTF
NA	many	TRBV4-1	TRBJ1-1	TGCGCCAGCAGCCAAGCCGGGGGCCAGTCCACTGAAGCTTTCTTT	CASSQAGGQSTEAFF
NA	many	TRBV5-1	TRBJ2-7	TGCGCCAGCAGCTTGGGGCCCGCGGGTAGCTCCTACGAGCAGTACTTC	CASSLGPAGSSYEQYF
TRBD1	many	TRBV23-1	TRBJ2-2	TGCGCCAGCAGTCAACCGAGGGACAGGGAGGCATCCGGGGAGCTGTTTTTT	CASSQPRDREASGELFF
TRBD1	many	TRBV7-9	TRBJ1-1	TGTGCCAGCAGCTTAGTCCAGGGGGCCACTGAAGCTTTCTTT	CASSLVQGATEAFF
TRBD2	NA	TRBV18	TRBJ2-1	TGTGCCAGCTCACTGACTAGCGGGAAATACAATGAGCAGTTCTTC	CASSLTSGKYNEQFF
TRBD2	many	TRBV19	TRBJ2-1	TGTGCCAGTAGTAAACTAGCGGAGATCAATGAGCAGTTCTTC	CASSKLAEINEQFF
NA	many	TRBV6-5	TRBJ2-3	TGTGCCAGCAGTTACTCTAATATAGCTACGCAGTATTTT	CASSYSNIATQYF
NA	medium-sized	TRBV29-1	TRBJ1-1	TGCAGCGTTTTTGGGTTGAACACTGAAGCTTTCTTT	CSVFGLNTEAFF
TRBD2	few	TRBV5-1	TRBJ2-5	TGCGCCAGCAGCAGAGGGACTAGACTTTCCCAAGAGACCCAGTACTTC	CASSRGTRLSQETQYF
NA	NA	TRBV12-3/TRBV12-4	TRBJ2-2	TGTGCCAGCAGTATACAAGCGAACACCGGGGAGCTGTTTTTT	CASSIQANTGELFF
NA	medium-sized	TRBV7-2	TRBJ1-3	TGTGCCAGCAGCTTAGCGAGACACCGCTCTGGAAACACCATATATTTT	CASSLARHRSGNTIYF
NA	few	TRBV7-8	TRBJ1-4	TGTGCCAGCAGCATTTGGACCGCACCAAGTGAAAAACTGTTTTTT	CASSIWTAPSEKLFF
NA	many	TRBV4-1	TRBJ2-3	TGCGCCAGCAGCCAAGGGATCGGCGGGGGCCTTACAGATACGCAGTATTTT	CASSQGIGGGLTDTQYF
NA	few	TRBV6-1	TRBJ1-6	TGTGCCAGCAGTGTAACGGGTGTTTCTAATTCACCCCTCCACTTT	CASSVTGVSNSPLHF
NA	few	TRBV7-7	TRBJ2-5	TGTGCTAGCAGCTTACGAGGGGTTGGCGAGACCCAGTACTTC	CASSLRGVGETQYF
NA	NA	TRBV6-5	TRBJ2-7	TGTGCCAGCAGTCCACCCTCCCTGGAGGAGCAGTACTTC	CASSPPSLEEQYF
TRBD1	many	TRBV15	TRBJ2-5	TGTGCCACCAGCAGGATCCAGGGGGAAGAGACCCAGTACTTC	CATSRIQGEETQYF
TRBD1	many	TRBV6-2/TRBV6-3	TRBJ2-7	TGTGCCAGCAGTACCGGGACAGGGGTTTACGAGCAGTACTTC	CASSTGTGVYEQYF
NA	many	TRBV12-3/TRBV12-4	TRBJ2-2	TGTGCCAGCAGTTTAGCCTCGGGGAACACCGGGGAGCTGTTTTTT	CASSLASGNTGELFF
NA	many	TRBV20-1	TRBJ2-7	TGCAGTGCTAGCCTCCTCCGACCAGAGATGCTACGAAAGCAGTACTTC	CSASLLRPEMLRKQYF
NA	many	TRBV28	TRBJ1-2	TGTGCCAGCAGTTTAGGAGGGCTCCTTTATGGCTACACCTTC	CASSLGGLLYGYTF
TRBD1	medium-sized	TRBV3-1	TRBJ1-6	TGTGCCAGCAGCCCGACAGGGGTCAATTCACCCCTCCACTTT	CASSPTGVNSPLHF
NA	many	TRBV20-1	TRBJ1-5	TGCAGTGCTATAAACCCTGAGGGATTTGAGCCCCAGCATTTT	CSAINPEGFEPQHF